Included here is one TCR beta chain sequence, with context. Antigen specificity is unknown. This sample is drawn from a study of Graves' ophthalmopathy and Graves' hyperthyroidism. The authors amplified TCR beta CDR3 regions from RNA transcripts. An initial RT-PCR round employing HTBI primers preceded a second-round multiplex PCR. TCRdb processed the multiplex PCR reads anew with MiXCR; each CDR3 protein has one entry. The table shows over a million distinct CDR3 sequences, with around a third occurring only once. Findings and limits, study-wide: Progression of ophthalmopathy was predicted by the model with roughly 68% sensitivity and around 72% specificity. Blood also carried most expanded thyroid clonotypes exceeding 0.001 frequency. A classifier, a 13-signature model, separated ophthalmopathy from stable hyperthyroidism with approximately 88% sensitivity and roughly 80% specificity.

Excluded were patients with other autoimmune diseases, uncontrolled infections, pregnancy or lactation. Trimming stripped 7 bases from V and 10 bases from J, with 25 bases between. The CDR3 has 15 amino acids. CDR1 is DFQATT and CDR2 is SNEGSKA in the germline V gene (reference sequence). Sequenced input: peripheral blood or thyroid tissue (not recorded which). The source is an adult man with Graves' hyperthyroidism. The chain carries TRBV20-1 and TRBJ1-4, with D perhaps matching TRBD1 (5 bases). The CDR3 reads CSGWGVKESGGKLFF. As DNA, the CDR3 is TGCAGTGGATGGGGGGTAAAGGAAAGCGGAGGAAAACTGTTTTTT.